This T cell receptor (beta chain) was captured in a study of T cells in Graves' hyperthyroidism and ophthalmopathy. The V and J ends lost 6 bases and 4 bases respectively, with 15 bases between them. Germline-derived CDR1 and CDR2 are MNHNS and SASEGT. The CDR3 is made up of 14 amino acids. Amplified regions were TCR beta CDR3 sequences from RNA transcripts. An initial round of RT-PCR targeting the TCR CDR3 relied on the HTBI primer set. TCRdb used MiXCR to reprocess the multiplex PCR reads, holding one entry per CDR3 protein. The table includes hundreds of thousands of distinct CDR3 sequences, approximately 14% detected once. An approximately 10 ml volume of fresh peripheral blood provided the PBMCs.

The chain has TRBV6-1 and TRBJ1-2; TRBD1 is a possible D gene (5 bases). Material: blood. The source is a woman between 18 and 29 years old with Graves' hyperthyroidism. The CDR3 is CASRQQTGSYGYTF. The DNA for the CDR3 is TGTGCCAGCAGACAACAAACAGGAAGCTATGGCTACACCTTC.